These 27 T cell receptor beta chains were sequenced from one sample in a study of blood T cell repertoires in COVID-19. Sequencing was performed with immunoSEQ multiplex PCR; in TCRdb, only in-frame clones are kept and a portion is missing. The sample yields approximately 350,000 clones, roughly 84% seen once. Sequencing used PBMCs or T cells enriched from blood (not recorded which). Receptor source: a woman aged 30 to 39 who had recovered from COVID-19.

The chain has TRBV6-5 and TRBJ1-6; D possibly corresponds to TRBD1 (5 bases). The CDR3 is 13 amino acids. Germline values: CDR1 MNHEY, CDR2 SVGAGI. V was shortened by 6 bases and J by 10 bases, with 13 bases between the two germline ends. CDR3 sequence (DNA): TGTGCCAGCAGGGACGCTCAGGGCTCACCCCTCCACTTT. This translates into CASRDAQGSPLHF.

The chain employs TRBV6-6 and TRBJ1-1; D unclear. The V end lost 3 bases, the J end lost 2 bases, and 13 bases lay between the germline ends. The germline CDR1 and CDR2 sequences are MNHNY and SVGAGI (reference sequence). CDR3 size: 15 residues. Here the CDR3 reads CASSYTPRDNTEAFF. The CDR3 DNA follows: TGTGCCAGCAGTTATACCCCCCGAGATAACACTGAAGCTTTCTTT.

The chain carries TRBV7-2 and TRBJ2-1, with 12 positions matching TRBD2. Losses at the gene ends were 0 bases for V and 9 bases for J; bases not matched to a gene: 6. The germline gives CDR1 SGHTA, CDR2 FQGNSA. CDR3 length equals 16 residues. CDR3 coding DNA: TGTGCCAGCAGCTTAGCGGACCTAGCGGGAGGGCGTGAGCAGTTCTTC. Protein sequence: CASSLADLAGGREQFF. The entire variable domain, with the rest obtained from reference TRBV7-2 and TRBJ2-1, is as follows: GAGVSQSPSNKVTEKGKDVELRCDPISGHTALYWYRQSLGQGLEFLIYFQGNSAPDKSGLPSDRFSAERTGGSVSTLTIQRTQQEDSAVYLCASSLADLAGGREQFFGPGTRLTVL.

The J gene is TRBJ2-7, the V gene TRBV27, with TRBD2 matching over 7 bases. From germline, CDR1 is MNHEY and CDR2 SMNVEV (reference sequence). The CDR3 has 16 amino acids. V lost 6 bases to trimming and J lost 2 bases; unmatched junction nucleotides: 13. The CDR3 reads CASSSISGSRPYEQYF. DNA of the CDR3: TGTGCCAGCAGCTCAATTAGCGGGTCTCGCCCCTACGAGCAGTACTTC.

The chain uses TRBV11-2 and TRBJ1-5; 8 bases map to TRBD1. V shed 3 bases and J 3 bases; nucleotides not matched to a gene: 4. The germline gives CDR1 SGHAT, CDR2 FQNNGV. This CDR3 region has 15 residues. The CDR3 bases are TGTGCCAGCAGCTTTGGGACAGGAAACAATCAGCCCCAGCATTTT. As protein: CASSFGTGNNQPQHF. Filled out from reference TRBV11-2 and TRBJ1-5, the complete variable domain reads EAGVAQSPRYKIIEKRQSVAFWCNPISGHATLYWYQQILGQGPKLLIQFQNNGVVDDSQLPKDRFSAERLKGVDSTLKIQPAKLEDSAVYLCASSFGTGNNQPQHFGDGTRLSIL.

CDR3 in amino acids: CASSLGGTGPTEAFF. CDR3 DNA: TGCGCCAGCAGCCTCGGAGGGACAGGGCCCACTGAAGCTTTCTTT. J is TRBJ1-1 and V is TRBV5-1, with 9 bases that match TRBD1. In germline, CDR1 is SGHRS, CDR2 YFSETQ. The V and J ends lost 4 bases and 4 bases, in that order; junction bases with no gene match: 8. The CDR3 totals 15 residues.

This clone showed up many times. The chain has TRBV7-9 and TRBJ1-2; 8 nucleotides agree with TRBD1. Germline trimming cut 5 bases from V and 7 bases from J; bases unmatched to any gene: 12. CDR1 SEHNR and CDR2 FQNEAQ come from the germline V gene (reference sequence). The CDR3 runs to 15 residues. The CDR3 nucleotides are TGTGCCAGCAGCGGAAAGGACAGGGAAGGAGGTGGCTACACCTTC. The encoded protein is CASSGKDREGGGYTF.

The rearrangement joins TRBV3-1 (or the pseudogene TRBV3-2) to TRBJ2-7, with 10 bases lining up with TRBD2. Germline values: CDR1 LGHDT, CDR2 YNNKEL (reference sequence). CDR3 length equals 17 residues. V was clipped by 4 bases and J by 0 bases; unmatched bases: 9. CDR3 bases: TGTGCCAGCAGCCTCAGACTAGCGGGTTTGAGCTCCTACGAGCAGTACTTC. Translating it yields CASSLRLAGLSSYEQYF.

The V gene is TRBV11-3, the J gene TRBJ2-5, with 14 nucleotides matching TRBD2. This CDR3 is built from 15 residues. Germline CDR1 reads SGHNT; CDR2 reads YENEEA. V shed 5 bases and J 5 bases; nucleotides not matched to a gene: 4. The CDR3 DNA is TGTGCCAGCAGCCAGGGACTAGCGGGAGTGGAGACCCAGTACTTC. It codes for CASSQGLAGVETQYF.

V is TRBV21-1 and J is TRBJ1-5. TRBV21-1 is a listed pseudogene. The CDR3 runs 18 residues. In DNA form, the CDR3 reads TGTGCCAGCAGCAAAGCCAGCCTAACGGGGTTGAGCAATCAGCCCCAGCATTTT. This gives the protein CASSKASLTGLSNQPQHF.

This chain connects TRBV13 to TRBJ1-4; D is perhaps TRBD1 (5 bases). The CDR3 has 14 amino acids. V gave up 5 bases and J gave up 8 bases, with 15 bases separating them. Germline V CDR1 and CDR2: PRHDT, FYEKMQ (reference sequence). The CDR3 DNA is TGTGCCAGCAGCCCTCAGGGACTATCCGAAAAACTGTTTTTT. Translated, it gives CASSPQGLSEKLFF.

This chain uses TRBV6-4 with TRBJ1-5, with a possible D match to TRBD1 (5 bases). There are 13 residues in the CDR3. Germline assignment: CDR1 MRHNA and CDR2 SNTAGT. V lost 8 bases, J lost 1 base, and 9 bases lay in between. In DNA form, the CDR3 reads TGTGCCAGCGGGGGGGGGAGCAATCAGCCCCAGCATTTT. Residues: CASGGGSNQPQHF.

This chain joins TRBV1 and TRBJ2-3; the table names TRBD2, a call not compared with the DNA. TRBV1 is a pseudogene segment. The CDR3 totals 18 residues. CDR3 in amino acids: CTSSHSTGREGPPDTQYF. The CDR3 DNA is TGCACCAGCAGCCACTCCACTGGCCGGGAGGGCCCCCCAGATACGCAGTATTTT.

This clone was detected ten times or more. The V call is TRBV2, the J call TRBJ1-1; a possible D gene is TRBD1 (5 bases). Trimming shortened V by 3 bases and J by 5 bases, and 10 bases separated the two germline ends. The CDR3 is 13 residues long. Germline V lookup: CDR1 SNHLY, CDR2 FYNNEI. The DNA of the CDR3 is TGTGCCAGCAGTGAGCAGGAGGGGACTGAAGCTTTCTTT. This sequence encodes CASSEQEGTEAFF.

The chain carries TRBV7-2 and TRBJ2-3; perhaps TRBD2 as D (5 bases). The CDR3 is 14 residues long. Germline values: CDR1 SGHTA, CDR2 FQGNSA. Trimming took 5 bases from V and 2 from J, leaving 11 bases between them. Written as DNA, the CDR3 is TGTGCCAGCAGCCCAGGACTTTACACAGATACGCAGTATTTT. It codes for CASSPGLYTDTQYF.

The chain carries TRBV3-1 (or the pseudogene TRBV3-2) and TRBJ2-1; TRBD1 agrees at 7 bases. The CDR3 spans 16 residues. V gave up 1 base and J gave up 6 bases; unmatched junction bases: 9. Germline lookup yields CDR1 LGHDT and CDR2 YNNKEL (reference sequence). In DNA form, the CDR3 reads TGTGCCAGCAGCCAAGTGGCACAGGGGATTTTCAATGAGCAGTTCTTC. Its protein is CASSQVAQGIFNEQFF.

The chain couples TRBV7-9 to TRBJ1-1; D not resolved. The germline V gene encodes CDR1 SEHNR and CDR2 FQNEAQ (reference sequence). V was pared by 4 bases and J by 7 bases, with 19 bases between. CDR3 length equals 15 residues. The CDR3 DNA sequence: TGTGCCAGCAGCTCCTCTTCATCCGGCGGCAGTGAAGCTTTCTTT. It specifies CASSSSSSGGSEAFF. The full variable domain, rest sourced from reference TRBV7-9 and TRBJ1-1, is DTGVSQNPRHKITKRGQNVTFRCDPISEHNRLYWYRQTLGQGPEFLTYFQNEAQLEKSRLLSDRFSAERPKGSFSTLEIQRTEQGDSAMYLCASSSSSSGGSEAFFGQGTRLTVV.

This CDR3 is CASSLVQGGTPFGYTF. The CDR3, as DNA: TGTGCCAGCAGCCTCGTACAGGGGGGAACACCATTTGGCTACACCTTC. This rearrangement joins TRBV7-9 to TRBJ1-2; the match to TRBD1 covers 8 bases. The junction had 15 bases not matched to a gene; V was cut back by 5 bases and J by 7 bases. This CDR3 contains 16 residues. CDR1 and CDR2 (germline): SEHNR, FQNEAQ (reference sequence).

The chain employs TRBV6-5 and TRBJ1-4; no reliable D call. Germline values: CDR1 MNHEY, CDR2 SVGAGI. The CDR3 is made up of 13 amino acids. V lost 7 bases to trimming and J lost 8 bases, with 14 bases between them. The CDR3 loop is CASNREGREKLFF. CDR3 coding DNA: TGTGCCAGCAATCGGGAGGGTAGAGAAAAACTGTTTTTT.

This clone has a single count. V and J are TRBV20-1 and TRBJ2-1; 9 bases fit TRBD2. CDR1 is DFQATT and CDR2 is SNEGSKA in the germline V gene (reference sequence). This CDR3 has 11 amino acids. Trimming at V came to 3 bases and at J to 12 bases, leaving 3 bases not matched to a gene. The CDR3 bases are TGCAGTGCTAGTCCTAGCGGGGCGCAGTTCTTC. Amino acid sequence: CSASPSGAQFF.

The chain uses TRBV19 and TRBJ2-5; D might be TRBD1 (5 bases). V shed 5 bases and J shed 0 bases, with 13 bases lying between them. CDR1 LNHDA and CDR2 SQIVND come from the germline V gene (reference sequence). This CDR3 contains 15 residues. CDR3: CASSPTALYQETQYF. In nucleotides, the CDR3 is TGTGCCAGTAGTCCGACAGCCCTGTACCAAGAGACCCAGTACTTC.

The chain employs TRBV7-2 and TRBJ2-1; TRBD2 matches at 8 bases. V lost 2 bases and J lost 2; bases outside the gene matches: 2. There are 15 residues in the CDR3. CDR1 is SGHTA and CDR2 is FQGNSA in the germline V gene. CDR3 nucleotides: TGTGCCAGCAGCTTATCCGGGGGGGCCTACAATGAGCAGTTCTTC. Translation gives CASSLSGGAYNEQFF.

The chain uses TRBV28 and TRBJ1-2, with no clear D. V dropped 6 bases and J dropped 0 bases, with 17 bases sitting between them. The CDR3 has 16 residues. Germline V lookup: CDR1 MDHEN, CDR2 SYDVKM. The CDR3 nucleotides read TGTGCCAGCAGCCCCGGTGGAGCGGCCCCTAACTATGGCTACACCTTC. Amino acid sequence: CASSPGGAAPNYGYTF.

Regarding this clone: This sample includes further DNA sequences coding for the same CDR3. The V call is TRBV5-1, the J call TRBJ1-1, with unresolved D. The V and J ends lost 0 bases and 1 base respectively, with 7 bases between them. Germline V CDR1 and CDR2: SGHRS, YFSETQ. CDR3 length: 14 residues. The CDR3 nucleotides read TGCGCCAGCAGCTTGGCAGCAGGGAACACTGAAGCTTTCTTT. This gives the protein CASSLAAGNTEAFF.

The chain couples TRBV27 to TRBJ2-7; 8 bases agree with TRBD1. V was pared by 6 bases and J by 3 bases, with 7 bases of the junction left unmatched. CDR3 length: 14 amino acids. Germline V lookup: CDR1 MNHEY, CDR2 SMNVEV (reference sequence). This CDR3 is CASRGTGYLYEQYF. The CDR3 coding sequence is TGTGCCAGCAGGGGGACAGGTTACCTCTACGAGCAGTACTTC.

DNA of the CDR3: TGTGCCACCCAGGTTCACACCATATATTTT. This sequence encodes CATQVHTIYF. The chain carries TRBV2 and TRBJ1-3; unclear D gene. Trimming stripped 10 bases from V and 8 bases from J, with 9 bases between. The CDR3 loop spans 10 amino acids. The germline gives CDR1 SNHLY, CDR2 FYNNEI.

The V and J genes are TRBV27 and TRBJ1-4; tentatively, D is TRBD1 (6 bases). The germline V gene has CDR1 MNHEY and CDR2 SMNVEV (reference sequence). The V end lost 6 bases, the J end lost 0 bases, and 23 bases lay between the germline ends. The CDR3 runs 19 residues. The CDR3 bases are TGTGCCAGCAGCCGACGCGAGACAGGTTTACGATCAACTAATGAAAAACTGTTTTTT. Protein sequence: CASSRRETGLRSTNEKLFF.